This TCR beta chain came from a study of T cell repertoires in cytomegalovirus infection. Overall study results and limits: HLA-C-restricted, CMV-specific TCR beta clonotypes were dominant ex vivo. Using cumulative public TCR beta family frequency, the authors identified those who carried CMV together with the relevant HLA.

This clonotype appeared a few times. Its antigen remains unidentified. TCRdb itself ran the reads through MiXCR, one entry per CDR3 protein. The repertoire holds about 450,000 distinct CDR3 sequences, with approximately 31% as singletons. The CDR3 has 15 amino acids. CDR1 and CDR2 from the germline V gene are MGHRA and YSYEKL. J lost 6 bases, V lost 4 bases, and 7 bases had no gene match. Sequenced sample: PBMCs. The chain recombines TRBV4-1 with TRBJ1-1; 11 bases line up with TRBD1. This receptor was identified in a human donor in good health (CMV status not recorded). Some clones in this sample may be carry-over from other donors' samples. The CDR3 here is CASSRTGTGGAEAFF. In DNA, the CDR3 is TGCGCCAGCAGCCGAACCGGGACAGGGGGAGCTGAAGCTTTCTTT.